The 28 T cell receptor beta chains in this list originate from one sample, sequenced in a study of cytomegalovirus exposure and HLA in healthy donors. Generated by immunoSEQ multiplex PCR, the TCRdb table keeps only in-frame clones and is missing some. Of approximately 110,000 clones listed, around 94% are singletons. The specimen sequenced was PBMCs. Receptors were obtained from a young woman in good health and CMV-seronegative.

The rearrangement joins TRBV6-5 to TRBJ1-4; tentative D call: TRBD1 (5 bases). The CDR3 is made up of 13 amino acids. The germline CDR1 and CDR2 sequences are MNHEY and SVGAGI. V was trimmed by 5 bases and J by 5 bases, leaving 9 bases between them. CDR3 region: CASSRQRNEKLFF. The CDR3 bases are TGTGCCAGCAGTAGACAGCGAAATGAAAAACTGTTTTTT.

V is TRBV5-1 and J is TRBJ2-1; D is unresolved. CDR3 size: 13 residues. The germline CDR1 and CDR2 sequences are SGHRS and YFSETQ. V was cut by 8 bases and J by 0 bases, with 9 bases left in between. CDR3 bases: TGCGCCAGTGCGCCCTACTCCTACAATGAGCAGTTCTTC. As protein: CASAPYSYNEQFF.

The chain is built from TRBV29-1 and TRBJ2-3, with 7 bases lining up with TRBD2. With 3 bases clipped from V and 2 bases from J, the junction kept 8 bases outside the gene matches. Germline CDR1 and CDR2: SQVTM and ANQGSEA. The CDR3 is 15 amino acids. The CDR3 here is CSVEPSGHYTDTQYF. CDR3 nucleotides: TGCAGCGTTGAGCCTAGCGGCCATTACACAGATACGCAGTATTTT.

The chain joins TRBV19 to TRBJ2-2; TRBD2 agrees at 9 bases. The germline CDR1 and CDR2 sequences are LNHDA and SQIVND (reference sequence). V shed 8 bases, J shed 4 bases, and the junction held 8 bases outside the gene matches. This CDR3 is 15 amino acids long. This CDR3 reads CASSRRLAATGELFF. The CDR3 DNA sequence: TGTGCCAGTTCCCGTCGACTAGCGGCCACCGGGGAGCTGTTTTTT. The full variable domain, completed using reference TRBV19 and TRBJ2-2, is DGGITQSPKYLFRKEGQNVTLSCEQNLNHDAMYWYRQDPGQGLRLIYYSQIVNDFQKGDIAEGYSVSREKKESFPLTVTSAQKNPTAFYLCASSRRLAATGELFFGEGSRLTVL.

The chain carries TRBV28 and TRBJ1-2; D may be TRBD1 (5 bases). The CDR3 runs 16 residues. V was shortened by 6 bases and J by 6 bases, with 23 bases between the two germline ends. The germline gives CDR1 MDHEN, CDR2 SYDVKM. The CDR3 here is CASSYTPGRGGDGYTF. The CDR3 DNA is TGTGCCAGCAGCTATACTCCGGGGCGCGGCGGGGATGGCTACACCTTC.

The rearrangement links TRBV5-4 to TRBJ1-4, with 7 nucleotides matching TRBD1. Germline V gives CDR1 SGHNT, CDR2 YYREEE (reference sequence). The CDR3 runs to 13 residues. The J segment lost 6 bases and the V segment lost 9 bases, leaving 8 bases of the junction unmatched. The CDR3 is CATRQGADEKLFF. CDR3 nucleotides: TGTGCCACCAGACAGGGTGCGGATGAAAAACTGTTTTTT.

The chain carries TRBV5-5 and TRBJ1-4, with a weak D call TRBD1 (6 bases). V gave up 4 bases and J gave up 8 bases, with 15 bases separating them. This CDR3 has 14 residues. The germline CDR1 and CDR2 sequences are SGHKS and YYEKEE (reference sequence). DNA of the CDR3: TGTGCCAGCAGCCGTAGTGGACAGCCCGAAAAACTGTTTTTT. Encoded protein: CASSRSGQPEKLFF.

This chain joins TRBV7-9 and TRBJ2-1; TRBD2 matches 8 bases. The CDR3 is 16 residues long. Germline lookup yields CDR1 SEHNR and CDR2 FQNEAQ (reference sequence). J was trimmed by 8 bases and V by 4 bases; bases with no gene match: 13. As DNA, the CDR3 is TGTGCCAGCAGCTCTACCGGGAGGGCCGGTTACGATGAGCAGTTCTTC. Its translation: CASSSTGRAGYDEQFF. Complete variable domain (other parts from reference TRBV7-9 and TRBJ2-1): DTGVSQNPRHKITKRGQNVTFRCDPISEHNRLYWYRQTLGQGPEFLTYFQNEAQLEKSRLLSDRFSAERPKGSFSTLEIQRTEQGDSAMYLCASSSTGRAGYDEQFFGPGTRLTVL.

The chain is built from TRBV27 and TRBJ2-2; D is unclear. This CDR3 has 14 residues. The germline gives CDR1 MNHEY, CDR2 SMNVEV (reference sequence). The ends were cut back, 3 bases at V and 5 bases at J, with 10 bases in the middle. This chain's CDR3 is CASSFRKATGELFF. The CDR3 coding sequence is TGTGCCAGCAGTTTTAGAAAAGCGACCGGGGAGCTGTTTTTT.

The rearrangement uses TRBV29-1 and TRBJ2-7, with D possibly matching TRBD1 (6 bases). Germline V gene sequence: CDR1 SQVTM, CDR2 ANQGSEA. V gave up 6 bases and J gave up 3 bases, with 12 bases separating them. This CDR3 is 12 amino acids long. The CDR3 region has the DNA TGCAGCGTGCAGGGGAGTGGCTACGAGCAGTACTTC. Translating gives CSVQGSGYEQYF.

This clone was counted between two and nine times. The CDR3 spells CAMGTGRTSPGDYGYTF. The CDR3 DNA sequence: TGTGCCATGGGGACAGGGCGGACTTCACCAGGGGACTATGGCTACACCTTC. This chain joins TRBV10-3 and TRBJ1-2, with TRBD1 identical over 9 bases. V shed 9 bases and J 3 bases; nucleotides not matched to a gene: 17. Germline CDR1 is ENHRY and CDR2 is SYGVKD. The CDR3 totals 17 residues.

The gene calls are TRBV6-5 and TRBJ1-4; the match to TRBD1 covers 8 bases. The ends lost 7 bases at V and 7 bases at J; junction bases unmatched: 11. CDR3 length equals 15 residues. The germline V gene has CDR1 MNHEY and CDR2 SVGAGI. CDR3 DNA sequence: TGTGCCAGCATCGACAGGGGCAAGAAGGTTGAAAAACTGTTTTTT. It yields the protein CASIDRGKKVEKLFF.

This sequence joins TRBV7-3 and TRBJ2-4, with D uncertain. V lost 4 bases and J lost 8, with 12 bases in between. The length of the CDR3 is 13 residues. Germline V gene lookup returns CDR1 SGHTA and CDR2 FQGTGA. The CDR3 DNA sequence: TGTGCCAGCAGCTCCTACAACGCGGACATTCAGTACTTC. Its protein product is CASSSYNADIQYF.

This chain joins TRBV27 and TRBJ1-5; no reliable D call. The V gene's germline CDR1 is MNHEY and CDR2 SMNVEV (reference sequence). V was shortened by 2 bases and J by 6 bases, with 14 bases between the two germline ends. This CDR3 has 15 amino acids. In DNA, the CDR3 is TGTGCCAGCAGTTTAAATCTCCGAGGTGGTCAGCCCCAGCATTTT. This codes for CASSLNLRGGQPQHF.

This chain joins TRBV30 and TRBJ2-1; TRBD1 aligns across 7 bases. Per the germline V gene, CDR1 is GTSNPN and CDR2 is SVGIG (reference sequence). CDR3 length: 12 amino acids. The V and J ends lost 5 bases and 6 bases, in that order; junction bases with no gene match: 4. The CDR3 sequence is CAWSTGVNEQFF. Written as DNA, the CDR3 is TGTGCCTGGTCAACAGGGGTCAATGAGCAGTTCTTC.

This clone was seen a handful of times. V is TRBV5-4 and J is TRBJ2-7; perhaps TRBD1 as D (6 bases). Trimming shortened V by 4 bases and J by 7 bases, and 24 bases separated the two germline ends. Germline CDR1 is SGHNT and CDR2 is YYREEE (reference sequence). The CDR3 contains 16 residues. The CDR3 loop is CASSPRTPIDRREQYF. Written as DNA, the CDR3 is TGTGCCAGCAGCCCCCGAACCCCGATAGACAGGAGAGAGCAGTACTTC. Drawing the rest from reference TRBV5-4 and TRBJ2-7, the complete variable domain is ETGVTQSPTHLIKTRGQQVTLRCSSQSGHNTVSWYQQALGQGPQFIFQYYREEENGRGNFPPRFSGLQFPNYSSELNVNALELDDSALYLCASSPRTPIDRREQYFGPGTRLTVT.

The chain recombines TRBV27 with TRBJ2-7, with 9 nucleotides matching TRBD2. The CDR3 has 15 amino acids. J lost 2 bases, V lost 5 bases, and 7 bases had no gene match. The germline gives CDR1 MNHEY, CDR2 SMNVEV (reference sequence). CDR3 in amino acids: CASSPVAGDTYEQYF. The CDR3 nucleotides read TGTGCCAGCAGTCCGGTAGCGGGAGATACCTACGAGCAGTACTTC.

V gene TRBV19 combines with J gene TRBJ1-6, with D maybe TRBD1 (5 bases). Germline loops: CDR1 LNHDA, CDR2 SQIVND (reference sequence). The CDR3 has 13 amino acids. The V end was cut by 6 bases, the J end by 9 bases, with 12 bases between. The CDR3 DNA sequence: TGTGCCAGTAGAGACGGAGGGACTTCACCCCTCCACTTT. This codes for CASRDGGTSPLHF.

The chain has TRBV10-2 and TRBJ2-7; 8 bases are shared with TRBD1. Germline values: CDR1 WSHSY, CDR2 SAAADI. This CDR3 region has 14 residues. Unmatched junction bases numbered 5, after V lost 7 bases and J lost 0 bases. CDR3 nucleotides: TGCGCCAGCAAGGGACAGGCCGACTCCTACGAGCAGTACTTC. It translates to CASKGQADSYEQYF.

This chain connects TRBV6-1 to TRBJ1-6, with 8 nucleotides matching TRBD1. The J segment lost 9 bases and the V segment lost 11 bases, leaving 9 bases of the junction unmatched. The CDR3 is 13 amino acids. Germline values: CDR1 MNHNS, CDR2 SASEGT. CDR3 nucleotides: TGTGCCTCCTTGGACAGGGAAGCTTCACCCCTCCACTTT. Protein product: CASLDREASPLHF.

V and J are TRBV7-2 and TRBJ1-1; possibly TRBD1 for D (5 bases). Germline V lookup: CDR1 SGHTA, CDR2 FQGNSA. The CDR3 runs 16 residues. V was shortened by 5 bases and J by 3 bases, with 19 bases between the two germline ends. CDR3 sequence (DNA): TGTGCCAGCAGCCCAGAGGCGCAGGGATTGGACACTGAAGCTTTCTTT. It is translated as CASSPEAQGLDTEAFF.

The chain is built from TRBV1 and TRBJ2-1; the table assigns TRBD2, which was not confirmed against the DNA. TRBV1 counts as a pseudogene. The CDR3 is made up of 17 amino acids. CDR3 DNA: TGCACCAGCAGCCAACCCGAAGGGACTAGCTCCTACAATGAGCAGTTCTTC. Translation: CTSSQPEGTSSYNEQFF.

The rearrangement uses TRBV19 and TRBJ2-7; D is unclear. Germline V lookup: CDR1 LNHDA, CDR2 SQIVND (reference sequence). V was trimmed by 5 bases and J by 2 bases, leaving 19 bases between them. CDR3 size: 16 residues. The CDR3 DNA sequence: TGTGCCAGTAGTCCGCCTGACGGGTTAGGCCCCTACGAGCAGTACTTC. This translates into CASSPPDGLGPYEQYF.

The chain joins TRBV6-1 to TRBJ1-5; D gene uncertain. CDR1 MNHNS and CDR2 SASEGT come from the germline V gene. CDR3 length: 13 amino acids. Trimming shortened V by 4 bases and J by 6 bases, and 10 bases separated the two germline ends. The CDR3 is CASSVRFGQPQHF. The CDR3 bases are TGTGCCAGCAGTGTTAGATTTGGTCAGCCCCAGCATTTT.

The CDR3 sequence: CASSVDGVKGETQYF. The CDR3 nucleotides read TGTGCCAGCAGCGTAGATGGGGTCAAGGGGGAGACCCAGTACTTC. The V and J genes are TRBV9 and TRBJ2-5; maybe TRBD1 (5 bases). The germline V gene encodes CDR1 SGDLS and CDR2 YYNGEE. The CDR3 sequence is 15 residues long. V was clipped by 0 bases and J by 5 bases, with 14 bases between them. The entire variable domain, with the rest obtained from reference TRBV9 and TRBJ2-5, is as follows: DSGVTQTPKHLITATGQRVTLRCSPRSGDLSVYWYQQSLDQGLQFLIQYYNGEERAKGNILERFSAQQFPDLHSELNLSSLELGDSALYFCASSVDGVKGETQYFGPGTRLLVL.

The chain carries TRBV19 and TRBJ1-2; no clear D. The CDR3 extends over 15 amino acids. Germline V gene lookup returns CDR1 LNHDA and CDR2 SQIVND (reference sequence). The V and J ends lost 1 base and 5 bases respectively, with 14 bases between them. The CDR3 sequence is CASSIGPGGLYGYTF. The CDR3 bases are TGTGCCAGTAGTATAGGCCCAGGAGGGTTGTATGGCTACACCTTC.

The rearrangement uses TRBV28 and TRBJ2-7, with 10 bases identical to TRBD2. This CDR3 has 14 amino acids. Looked up from germline, CDR1 is MDHEN and CDR2 is SYDVKM. Trimming removed 1 base from V and 6 bases from J; junction bases left unmatched: 3. The CDR3 region is CASSLSSGRAEQYF. DNA of the CDR3: TGTGCCAGCAGTTTATCCAGCGGGAGGGCCGAGCAGTACTTC.

The rearrangement joins TRBV5-6 to TRBJ2-3, with D possibly being TRBD2 (7 bases). Germline loops: CDR1 SGHDT, CDR2 YYEEEE. V was clipped by 0 bases and J by 5 bases, with 19 bases between them. CDR3 length: 17 amino acids. Here the CDR3 reads CASSLAGGAVGKDTQYF. The CDR3 region has the DNA TGTGCCAGCAGCTTGGCGGGGGGCGCAGTTGGGAAAGATACGCAGTATTTT.